These T cell receptor beta chains were read from a single sample in a study of beta chain features in type 1 diabetes. TCRdb's copy holds only in-frame clones and misses some; the assay was immunoSEQ multiplex PCR. The sample gives just over 450,000 clones, 30% of which show up once; 0.065% is in the top ten. Sequenced input: naive CD4+ T cells from blood. Every receptor here comes from a man aged 18 to 29 in good health. Each CDR3 is given with its conserved first and last residue. Each record gives: J gene, V gene, CDR3 protein.

>TRBJ1-1|TRBV7-6
CASGGETEAFF
>TRBJ2-5|TRBV9
CASSVRAFQETQYF
>TRBJ2-1|TRBV29-1
CSVKLRLADSYNEQFF
>TRBJ1-3|TRBV30
CAWSVGNSGNTIYF
>TRBJ2-5|TRBV30
CAWSTMTPQETQYF
>TRBJ2-5|TRBV30
CAWKTGGLREGGTQYF
>TRBJ1-4|TRBV7-9
CASSLVGQGKLFF
>TRBJ2-2|TRBV4-3
CASSQGTKNTGELFF
>TRBJ2-1|TRBV29-1
CSVAGGAANEQFF
>TRBJ1-5|TRBV18
CASSPERERQPQHF
>TRBJ2-1|TRBV18
CASSRGTSKWNEQFF
>TRBJ2-7|TRBV7-9
CASRPSGTSGRAYEQYF
>TRBJ1-2|TRBV4-1
CASSQVGQGFYGYTF
>TRBJ1-1|TRBV2
CASSERTENTEAFF
>TRBJ2-7|TRBV5-1
CASSGTSGSYEQYF
>TRBJ2-1|TRBV25-1
CASSDWDRHNEQFF
>TRBJ1-1|TRBV13
CASSLDVGMNTEAFF
>TRBJ1-4|TRBV11-2
CASSSPPRDRFNEKLFF
>TRBJ1-1|TRBV30
CACQDPRTEAFF
>TRBJ2-3|TRBV14
CASSLHGATQYF
>TRBJ2-5|TRBV29-1
CSALRQGGQETQYF
>TRBJ2-5|TRBV7-2
CASSLSTNGWETQYF